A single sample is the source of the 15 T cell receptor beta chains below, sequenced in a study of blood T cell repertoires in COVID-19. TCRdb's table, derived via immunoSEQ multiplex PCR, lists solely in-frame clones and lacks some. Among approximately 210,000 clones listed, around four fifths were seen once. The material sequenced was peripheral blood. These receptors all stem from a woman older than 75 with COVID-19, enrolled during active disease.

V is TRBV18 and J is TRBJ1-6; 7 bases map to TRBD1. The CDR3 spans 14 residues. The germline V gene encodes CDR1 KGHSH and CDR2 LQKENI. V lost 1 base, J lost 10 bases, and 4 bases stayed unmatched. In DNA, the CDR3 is TGTGCCAGCTCACCACAGGGGGCTGGATCACCCCTCCACTTT. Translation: CASSPQGAGSPLHF.

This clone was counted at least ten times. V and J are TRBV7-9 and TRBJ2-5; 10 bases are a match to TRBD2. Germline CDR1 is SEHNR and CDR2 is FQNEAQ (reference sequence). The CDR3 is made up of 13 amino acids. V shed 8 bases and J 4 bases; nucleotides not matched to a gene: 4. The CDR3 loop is CASLLAGAETQYF. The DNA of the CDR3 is TGTGCCAGCCTCCTAGCGGGGGCAGAGACCCAGTACTTC.

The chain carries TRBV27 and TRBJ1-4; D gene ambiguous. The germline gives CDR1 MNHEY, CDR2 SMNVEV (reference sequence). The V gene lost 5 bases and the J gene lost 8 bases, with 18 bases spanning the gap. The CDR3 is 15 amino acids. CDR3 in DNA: TGTGCCAGCAGTCTACGCCCGTTAGCGCGGGAAAAACTGTTTTTT. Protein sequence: CASSLRPLAREKLFF.

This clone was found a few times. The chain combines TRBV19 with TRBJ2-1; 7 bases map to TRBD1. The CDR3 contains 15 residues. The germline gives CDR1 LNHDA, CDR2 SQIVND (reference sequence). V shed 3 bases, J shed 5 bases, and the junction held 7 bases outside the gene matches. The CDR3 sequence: CASSIPDRQNNEQFF. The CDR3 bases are TGTGCCAGTAGTATCCCGGACAGGCAGAACAATGAGCAGTTCTTC.

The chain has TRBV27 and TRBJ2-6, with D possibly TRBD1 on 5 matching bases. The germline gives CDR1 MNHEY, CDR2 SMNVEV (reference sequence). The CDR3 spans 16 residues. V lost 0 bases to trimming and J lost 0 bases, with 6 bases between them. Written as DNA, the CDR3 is TGTGCCAGCAGTTTATCAGGGGTCTCTGGGGCCAACGTCCTGACTTTC. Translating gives CASSLSGVSGANVLTF.

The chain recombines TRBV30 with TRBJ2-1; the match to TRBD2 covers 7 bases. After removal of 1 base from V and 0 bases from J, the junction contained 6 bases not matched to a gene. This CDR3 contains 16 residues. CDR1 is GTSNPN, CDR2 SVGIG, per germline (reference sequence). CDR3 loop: CAWSAARTSSYNEQFF. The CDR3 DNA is TGTGCCTGGAGTGCCGCGAGGACTAGCTCCTACAATGAGCAGTTCTTC.

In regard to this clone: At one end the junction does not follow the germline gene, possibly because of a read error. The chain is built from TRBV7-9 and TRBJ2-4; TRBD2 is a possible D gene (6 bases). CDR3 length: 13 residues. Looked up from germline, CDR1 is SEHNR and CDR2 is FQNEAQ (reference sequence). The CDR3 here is CASRPADASGTFF. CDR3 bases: TGTGCCAGCAGGCCCGCGGACGCTTCCGGGACTTTCTTC.

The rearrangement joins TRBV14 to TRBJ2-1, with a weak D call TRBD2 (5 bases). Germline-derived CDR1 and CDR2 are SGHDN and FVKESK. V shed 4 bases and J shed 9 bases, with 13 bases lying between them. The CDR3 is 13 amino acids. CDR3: CASSRIMAGEQFF. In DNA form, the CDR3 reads TGTGCCAGCAGCCGTATTATGGCGGGTGAGCAGTTCTTC.

The CDR3 reads CASSRGTDQSNYGYTF. CDR3 nucleotide sequence: TGTGCCAGCAGCCGCGGGACAGATCAGAGTAACTATGGCTACACCTTC. The J gene is TRBJ1-2, the V gene TRBV5-4; TRBD1 aligns across 7 bases. The V gene's germline CDR1 is SGHNT and CDR2 YYREEE (reference sequence). Losses at the gene ends were 4 bases for V and 1 base for J; bases not matched to a gene: 10. The CDR3 is made up of 16 amino acids.

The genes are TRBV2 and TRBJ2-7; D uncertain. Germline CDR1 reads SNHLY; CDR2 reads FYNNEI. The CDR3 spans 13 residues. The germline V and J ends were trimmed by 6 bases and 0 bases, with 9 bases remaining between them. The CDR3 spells CASRATGSYEQYF. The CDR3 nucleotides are TGTGCCAGCAGAGCGACGGGCTCCTACGAGCAGTACTTC.

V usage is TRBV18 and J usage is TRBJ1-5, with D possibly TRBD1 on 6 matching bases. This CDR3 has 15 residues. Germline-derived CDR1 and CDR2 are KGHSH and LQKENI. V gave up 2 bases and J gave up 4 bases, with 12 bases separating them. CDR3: CASSPIGQGNQPQHF. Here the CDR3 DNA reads TGTGCCAGCTCACCAATCGGTCAGGGGAATCAGCCCCAGCATTTT.

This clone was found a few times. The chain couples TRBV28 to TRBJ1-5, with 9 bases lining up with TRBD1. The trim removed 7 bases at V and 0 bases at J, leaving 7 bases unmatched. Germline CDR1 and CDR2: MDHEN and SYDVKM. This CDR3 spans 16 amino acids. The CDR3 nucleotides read TGTGCCAGCATCAGACAGGGGGTTCATAGCAATCAGCCCCAGCATTTT. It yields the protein CASIRQGVHSNQPQHF.

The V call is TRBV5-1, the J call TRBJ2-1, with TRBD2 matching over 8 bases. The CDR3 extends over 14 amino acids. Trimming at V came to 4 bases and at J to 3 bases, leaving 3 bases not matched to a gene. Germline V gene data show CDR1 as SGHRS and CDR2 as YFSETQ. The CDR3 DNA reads TGCGCCAGCAGCGGGGGGACTAGCTACAATGAGCAGTTCTTC. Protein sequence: CASSGGTSYNEQFF. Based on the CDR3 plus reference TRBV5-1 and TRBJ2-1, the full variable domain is KAGVTQTPRYLIKTRGQQVTLSCSPISGHRSVSWYQQTPGQGLQFLFEYFSETQRNKGNFPGRFSGRQFSNSRSEMNVSTLELGDSALYLCASSGGTSYNEQFFGPGTRLTVL.

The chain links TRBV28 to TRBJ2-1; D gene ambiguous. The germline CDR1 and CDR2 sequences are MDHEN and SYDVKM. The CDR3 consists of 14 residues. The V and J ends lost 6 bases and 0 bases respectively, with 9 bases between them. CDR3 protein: CASRLPGSYNEQFF. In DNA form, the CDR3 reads TGTGCCAGCAGGCTCCCGGGCTCCTACAATGAGCAGTTCTTC.

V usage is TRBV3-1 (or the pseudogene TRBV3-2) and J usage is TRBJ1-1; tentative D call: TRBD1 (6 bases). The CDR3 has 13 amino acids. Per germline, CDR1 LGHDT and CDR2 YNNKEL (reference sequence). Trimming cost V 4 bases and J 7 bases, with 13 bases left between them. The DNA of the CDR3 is TGTGCCAGCAGCCCCGAACAGGGAAGTGAAGCTTTCTTT. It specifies CASSPEQGSEAFF.